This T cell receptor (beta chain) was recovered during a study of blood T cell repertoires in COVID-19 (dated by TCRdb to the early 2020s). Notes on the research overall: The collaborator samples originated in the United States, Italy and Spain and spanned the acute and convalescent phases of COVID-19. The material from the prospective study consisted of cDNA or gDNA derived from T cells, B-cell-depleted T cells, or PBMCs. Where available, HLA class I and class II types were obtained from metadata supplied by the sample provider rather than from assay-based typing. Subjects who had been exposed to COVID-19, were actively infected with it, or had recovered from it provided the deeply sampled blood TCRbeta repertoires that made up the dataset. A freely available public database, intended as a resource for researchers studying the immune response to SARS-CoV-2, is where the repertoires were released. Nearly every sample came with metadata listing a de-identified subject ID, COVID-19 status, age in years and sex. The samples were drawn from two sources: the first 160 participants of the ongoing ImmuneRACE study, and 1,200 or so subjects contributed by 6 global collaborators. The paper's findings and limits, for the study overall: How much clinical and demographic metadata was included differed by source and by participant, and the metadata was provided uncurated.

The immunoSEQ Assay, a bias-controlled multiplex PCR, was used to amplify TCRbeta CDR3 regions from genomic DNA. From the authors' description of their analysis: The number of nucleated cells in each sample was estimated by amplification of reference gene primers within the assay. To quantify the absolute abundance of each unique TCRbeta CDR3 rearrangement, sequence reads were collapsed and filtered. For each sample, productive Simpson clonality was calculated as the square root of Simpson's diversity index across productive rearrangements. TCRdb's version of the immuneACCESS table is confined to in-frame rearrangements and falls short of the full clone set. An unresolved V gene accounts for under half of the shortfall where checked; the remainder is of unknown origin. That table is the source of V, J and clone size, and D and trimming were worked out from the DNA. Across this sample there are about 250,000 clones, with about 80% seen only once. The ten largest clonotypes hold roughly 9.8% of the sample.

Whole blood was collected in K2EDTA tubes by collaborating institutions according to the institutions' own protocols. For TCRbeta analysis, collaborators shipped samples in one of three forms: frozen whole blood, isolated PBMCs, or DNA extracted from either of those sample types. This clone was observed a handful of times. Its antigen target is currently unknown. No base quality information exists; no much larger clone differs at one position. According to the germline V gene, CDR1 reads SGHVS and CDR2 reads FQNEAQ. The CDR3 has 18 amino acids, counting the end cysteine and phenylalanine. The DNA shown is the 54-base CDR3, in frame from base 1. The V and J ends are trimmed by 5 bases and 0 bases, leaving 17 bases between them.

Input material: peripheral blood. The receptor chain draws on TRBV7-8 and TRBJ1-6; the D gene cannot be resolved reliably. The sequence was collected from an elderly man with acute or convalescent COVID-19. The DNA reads TGTGCCAGCAGCCCTGTCGGTGGTGCGGGCTCCTATAATTCACCCCTCCACTTT. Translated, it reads CASSPVGGAGSYNSPLHF.